This TCR beta chain was observed in a study of identical twins. Template switching added a universal primer site, and cDNA bore unique molecular identifiers. TCRdb recomputed calls from the 5' RACE reads with MiXCR, one row per CDR3 protein. The table includes 400,000 or so distinct CDR3 sequences, approximately 8.7% detected once. Study results and limitations: Fewer insertions were carried by abundant cord blood beta clonotypes, but none was seen in memory repertoires.

This clonotype was seen many times. Its antigen is not identified. The CDR3 covers 13 residues. V was pared by 3 bases and J by 6 bases, with 11 bases between. The sample taken for sequencing was naive T cells sorted from blood. The clonotype was recovered from a woman aged 45-65 years in good health. The rearrangement uses TRBV12-3 or TRBV12-4 and TRBJ1-2; a weak D match, TRBD1 (6 bases). The CDR3 DNA follows: TGTGCCAGCAGTTTGAAGGGGACACATGGCTACACCTTC. This sequence encodes CASSLKGTHGYTF.